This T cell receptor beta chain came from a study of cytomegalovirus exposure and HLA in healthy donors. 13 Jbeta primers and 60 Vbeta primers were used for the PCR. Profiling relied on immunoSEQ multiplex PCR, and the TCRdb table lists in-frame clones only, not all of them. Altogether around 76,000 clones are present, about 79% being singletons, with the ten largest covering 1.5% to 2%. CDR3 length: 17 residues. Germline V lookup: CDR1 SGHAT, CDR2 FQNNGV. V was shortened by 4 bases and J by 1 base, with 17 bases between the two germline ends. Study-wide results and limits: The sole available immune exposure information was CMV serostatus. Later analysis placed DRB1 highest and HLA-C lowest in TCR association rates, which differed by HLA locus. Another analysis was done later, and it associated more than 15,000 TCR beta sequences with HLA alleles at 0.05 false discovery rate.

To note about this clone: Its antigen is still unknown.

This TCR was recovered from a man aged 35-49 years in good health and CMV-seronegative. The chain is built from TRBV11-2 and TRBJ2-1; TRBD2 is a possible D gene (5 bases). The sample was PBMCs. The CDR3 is CASSSGEGTGSYNEQFF. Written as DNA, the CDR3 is TGTGCCAGCAGCTCAGGAGAGGGTACGGGGTCCTACAATGAGCAGTTCTTC.